This TCR beta chain was recorded in a study of blood T cell repertoires in COVID-19. Study-level information: Researchers got acute and convalescent COVID-19 samples from the United States, Italy and Spain.

This table comes from immunoSEQ multiplex PCR, and its TCRdb copy is limited to in-frame clones, with some not included. The table has a few hundred thousand clones, approximately 90% seen once. Participants' own reports of clinical history determined their cohort assignment. The origin of this receptor is a woman aged 40 to 50 who had been exposed to COVID-19. Sequencing input: PBMCs or T cells enriched from blood (not recorded which).

The CDR3 bases are TGTGCCAGCAGCGCAAGGACTAGCGGGAGGGTTGGTGAGCAGTTCTTC. Amino acid sequence: CASSARTSGRVGEQFF. The chain couples TRBV7-2 to TRBJ2-1, with 15 bases that match TRBD2. The V gene end was trimmed by 5 bases and the J gene end by 9 bases; junction bases not matched to a gene: 8. The CDR3 length is 16 residues. Germline CDR1 is SGHTA and CDR2 is FQGNSA.